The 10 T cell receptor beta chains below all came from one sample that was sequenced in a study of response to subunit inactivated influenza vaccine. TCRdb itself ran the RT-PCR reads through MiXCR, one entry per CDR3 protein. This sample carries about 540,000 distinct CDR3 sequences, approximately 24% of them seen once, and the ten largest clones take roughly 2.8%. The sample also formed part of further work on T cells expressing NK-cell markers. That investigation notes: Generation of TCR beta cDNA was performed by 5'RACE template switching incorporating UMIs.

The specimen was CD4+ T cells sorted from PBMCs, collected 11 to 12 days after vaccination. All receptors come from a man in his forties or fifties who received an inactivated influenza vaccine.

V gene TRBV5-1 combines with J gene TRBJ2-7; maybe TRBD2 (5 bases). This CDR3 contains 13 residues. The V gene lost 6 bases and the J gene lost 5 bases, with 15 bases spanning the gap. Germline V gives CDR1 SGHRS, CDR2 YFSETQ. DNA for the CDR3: TGCGCCAGCAAACTGACAAGGGAGAACGAGCAGTACTTC. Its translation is CASKLTRENEQYF.

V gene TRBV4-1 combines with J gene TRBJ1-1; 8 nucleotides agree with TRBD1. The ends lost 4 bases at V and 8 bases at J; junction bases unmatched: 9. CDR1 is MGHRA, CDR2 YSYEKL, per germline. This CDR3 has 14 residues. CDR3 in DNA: TGCGCCAGCAGCCGGACAGGGTTGACGGGGGAAGCTTTCTTT. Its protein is CASSRTGLTGEAFF.

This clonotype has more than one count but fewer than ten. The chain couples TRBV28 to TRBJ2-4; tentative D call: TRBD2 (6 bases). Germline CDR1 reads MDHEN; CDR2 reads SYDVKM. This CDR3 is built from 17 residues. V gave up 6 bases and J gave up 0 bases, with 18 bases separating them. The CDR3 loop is CASSLSGSAGAKNIQYF. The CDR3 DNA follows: TGTGCCAGCAGCCTGTCCGGGAGCGCTGGAGCCAAAAACATTCAGTACTTC.

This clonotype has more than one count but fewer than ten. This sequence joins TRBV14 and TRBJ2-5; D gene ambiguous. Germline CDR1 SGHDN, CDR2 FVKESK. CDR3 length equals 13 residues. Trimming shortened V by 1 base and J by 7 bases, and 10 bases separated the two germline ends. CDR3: CASSQVLTGTQYF. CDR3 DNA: TGTGCCAGCAGCCAAGTCCTAACGGGGACCCAGTACTTC.

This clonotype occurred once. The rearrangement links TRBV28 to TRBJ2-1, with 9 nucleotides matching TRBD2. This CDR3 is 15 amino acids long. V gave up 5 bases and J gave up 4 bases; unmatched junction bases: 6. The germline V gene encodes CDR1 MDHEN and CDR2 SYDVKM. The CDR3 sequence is CASSQTSGHYNEQFF. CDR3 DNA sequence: TGTGCCAGCAGTCAGACTAGCGGCCATTACAATGAGCAGTTCTTC.

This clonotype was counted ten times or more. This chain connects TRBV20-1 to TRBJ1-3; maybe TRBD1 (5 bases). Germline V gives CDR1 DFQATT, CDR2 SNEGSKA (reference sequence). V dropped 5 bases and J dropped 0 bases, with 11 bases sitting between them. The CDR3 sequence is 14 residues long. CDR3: CSAPVGGSGNTIYF. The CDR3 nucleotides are TGCAGTGCTCCCGTCGGGGGCTCTGGAAACACCATATATTTT.

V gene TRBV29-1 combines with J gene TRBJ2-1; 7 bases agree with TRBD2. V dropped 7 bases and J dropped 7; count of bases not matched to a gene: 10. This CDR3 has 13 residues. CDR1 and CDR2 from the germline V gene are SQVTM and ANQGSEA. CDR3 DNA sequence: TGCAGCGCCTTACGCGGGGGAGGGAATGAGCAGTTCTTC. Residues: CSALRGGGNEQFF.

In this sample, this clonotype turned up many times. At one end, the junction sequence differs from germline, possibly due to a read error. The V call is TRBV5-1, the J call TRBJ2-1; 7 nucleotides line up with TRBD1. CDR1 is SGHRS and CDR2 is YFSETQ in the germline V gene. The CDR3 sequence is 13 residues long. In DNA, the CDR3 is TGTGCCAGCAGCCGGGACAGCTACAATGAGCAGTTCTTC. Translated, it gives CASSRDSYNEQFF. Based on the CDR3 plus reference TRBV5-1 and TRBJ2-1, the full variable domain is KAGVTQTPRYLIKTRGQQVTLSCSPISGHRSVSWYQQTPGQGLQFLFEYFSETQRNKGNFPGRFSGRQFSNSRSEMNVSTLELGDSALYLCASSRDSYNEQFFGPGTRLTVL.

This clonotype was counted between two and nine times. CDR3 loop: CASRDVLSTDTQYF. CDR3 coding DNA: TGCGCCAGCAGGGACGTCCTTAGCACAGATACGCAGTATTTT. The chain recombines TRBV5-1 with TRBJ2-3, with unresolved D. The V gene's germline CDR1 is SGHRS and CDR2 YFSETQ. This CDR3 region has 14 residues. V shed 5 bases and J shed 0 bases, with 10 bases lying between them.

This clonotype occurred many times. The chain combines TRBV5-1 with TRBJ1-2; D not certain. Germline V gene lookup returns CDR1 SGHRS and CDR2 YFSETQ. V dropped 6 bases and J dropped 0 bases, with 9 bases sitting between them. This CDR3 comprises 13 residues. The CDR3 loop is CASKVGANYGYTF. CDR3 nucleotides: TGCGCCAGCAAGGTCGGGGCTAACTATGGCTACACCTTC.